Below, 25 T cell receptor beta chains from the same sample are listed, as sequenced in a study of blood T cell repertoires in COVID-19 (dated by TCRdb to the early 2020s). Library method: the immunoSEQ multiplex PCR assay. Here the immuneACCESS table is served through TCRdb, limited to in-frame sequences with V and J called. Missing clones are a known gap in these copies; in checked studies unresolved V genes cover under half, and the rest lacks a known reason. For this sample there are 220,000 or so clones; around 91% appear just once. Under 3.5% of the sample rests with the top ten. Specimen: PBMCs or T cells enriched from blood (not recorded which). The receptors come from a woman under 30 in a cohort exposed to, infected with or recovered from COVID-19 (not recorded which).

The chain joins TRBV28 to TRBJ2-7; D remains ambiguous. Germline V gene data show CDR1 as MDHEN and CDR2 as SYDVKM. CDR3 length: 13 amino acids. Trimming pared 6 bases from V and 1 base from J, leaving 10 bases between. The DNA for the CDR3 is TGTGCCAGCAGGGCCCCCAGGTCCTACGAGCAGTACTTC. It translates to CASRAPRSYEQYF.

V and J are TRBV3-1 (or the pseudogene TRBV3-2) and TRBJ1-2; TRBD1 is a possible D gene (6 bases). With 6 bases removed from V and 4 bases from J, the gap between germline ends came to 15 bases. Germline V gene data show CDR1 as LGHDT and CDR2 as YNNKEL (reference sequence). The CDR3 spans 14 residues. DNA of the CDR3: TGTGCCAGCAGTCCGGACAGTCAGACCTATGGCTACACCTTC. This encodes CASSPDSQTYGYTF.

This CDR3 is CASSLGTGGRGGNTIYF. As DNA, the CDR3 is TGTGCCAGCAGCTTAGGCACAGGGGGACGGGGAGGAAACACCATATATTTT. The chain combines TRBV7-9 with TRBJ1-3, with 8 bases fitting TRBD1. Losses at the gene ends were 1 base for V and 4 bases for J; bases not matched to a gene: 9. Looked up from germline, CDR1 is SEHNR and CDR2 is FQNEAQ (reference sequence). The CDR3 extends over 17 amino acids.

The rearrangement uses TRBV7-2 and TRBJ2-1, with D possibly TRBD1 on 6 matching bases. V was cut by 2 bases and J by 2 bases, with 13 bases left in between. This CDR3 contains 16 residues. The germline V gene has CDR1 SGHTA and CDR2 FQGNSA. CDR3 sequence reads: CASSLRLGTTYNEQFF. The CDR3, as DNA: TGTGCCAGCAGCTTAAGGTTGGGGACAACCTACAATGAGCAGTTCTTC.

The chain is built from TRBV29-1 and TRBJ1-3, with unresolved D. The ends were cut back, 1 base at V and 4 bases at J, with 17 bases in the middle. CDR1 and CDR2 from the germline V gene are SQVTM and ANQGSEA. The CDR3 runs to 16 residues. The CDR3 spells CSVEGPPDERGNTIYF. As DNA, the CDR3 is TGCAGCGTTGAAGGCCCCCCAGATGAGAGGGGAAACACCATATATTTT.

This clone was detected only a few times. This sequence joins TRBV7-3 and TRBJ1-1; D perhaps matches TRBD1 (5 bases). Germline lookup yields CDR1 SGHTA and CDR2 FQGTGA. CDR3 size: 15 residues. The germline V and J ends were trimmed by 1 base and 4 bases, with 13 bases remaining between them. CDR3 bases: TGTGCCAGCAGCTTAAAGGGCCAAGGGGCCACTGAAGCTTTCTTT. This codes for CASSLKGQGATEAFF.

This clone was detected only once. J is TRBJ2-3 and V is TRBV29-1; TRBD2 matches at 7 bases. Germline CDR1 and CDR2: SQVTM and ANQGSEA. The CDR3 is 13 residues long. V trimming: 6 bases; J trimming: 2 bases; junction bases outside the gene matches: 5. In DNA, the CDR3 is TGCAGCGTGGCTAGCGGACTCACAGATACGCAGTATTTT. This gives the protein CSVASGLTDTQYF.

This CDR3 is CASSLNSWYSNQPQHF. In nucleotides, the CDR3 is TGTGCCAGCAGTTTAAACAGTTGGTATAGCAATCAGCCCCAGCATTTT. V usage is TRBV28 and J usage is TRBJ1-5, with D hard to call. Germline V gene sequence: CDR1 MDHEN, CDR2 SYDVKM. CDR3 length: 16 residues. V was pared by 2 bases and J by 0 bases, with 11 bases between.

The chain employs TRBV7-9 and TRBJ2-7; tentative D call: TRBD1 (6 bases). The germline CDR1 and CDR2 sequences are SEHNR and FQNEAQ (reference sequence). This CDR3 contains 16 residues. V was trimmed by 5 bases and J by 4 bases, leaving 21 bases between them. Here the CDR3 DNA reads TGTGCCAGCAGCACCGAGACAGGATTTGGCAATTACGAGCAGTACTTC. Its translation is CASSTETGFGNYEQYF.

V is TRBV29-1 and J is TRBJ1-2; D call uncertain. The V and J ends lost 2 bases and 5 bases respectively, with 12 bases between them. This CDR3 region has 13 residues. Germline V lookup: CDR1 SQVTM, CDR2 ANQGSEA. The CDR3 loop is CSVERRTGYGYTF. DNA of the CDR3: TGCAGCGTTGAAAGGAGAACGGGATATGGCTACACCTTC. The variable domain in full, with the rest retrieved from reference TRBV29-1 and TRBJ1-2, is SAVISQKPSRDICQRGTSLTIQCQVDSQVTMMFWYRQQPGQSLTLIATANQGSEATYESGFVIDKFPISRPNLTFSTLTVSNMSPEDSSIYLCSVERRTGYGYTFGSGTRLTVV.

This chain uses TRBV28 with TRBJ2-3; tentatively, D is TRBD1 (5 bases). Germline V gene lookup returns CDR1 MDHEN and CDR2 SYDVKM. The germline V and J ends were trimmed by 10 bases and 3 bases, with 14 bases remaining between them. This CDR3 contains 13 residues. CDR3 residues: CATQRAGTDTQYF. In DNA form, the CDR3 reads TGTGCCACCCAACGCGCAGGGACAGATACGCAGTATTTT.

The rearrangement links TRBV10-2 to TRBJ1-4; D is unresolved. The CDR3 length is 13 residues. Germline-derived CDR1 and CDR2 are WSHSY and SAAADI. V gave up 2 bases and J gave up 7 bases, with 8 bases separating them. In DNA form, the CDR3 reads TGCGCCAGCAGTGAGAGCCGGGGTGAAAAACTGTTTTTT. Translated, it gives CASSESRGEKLFF.

V is TRBV7-9 and J is TRBJ1-3; D is undetermined. Germline V gene lookup returns CDR1 SEHNR and CDR2 FQNEAQ (reference sequence). V lost 0 bases and J lost 0, with 9 bases in between. The CDR3 covers 16 residues. DNA of the CDR3: TGTGCCAGCAGCTTAGCGCGGTACCCCTCTGGAAACACCATATATTTT. Encoded protein: CASSLARYPSGNTIYF.

This rearrangement joins TRBV7-2 to TRBJ1-2; no reliable D call. V dropped 5 bases and J dropped 4 bases, with 23 bases sitting between them. The V gene's germline CDR1 is SGHTA and CDR2 FQGNSA. The CDR3 runs to 17 residues. Here the CDR3 DNA reads TGTGCCAGCAGCCAACAAATGCCGCGGACTGCTGGCTATGGCTACACCTTC. Amino acid sequence: CASSQQMPRTAGYGYTF.

The rearrangement uses TRBV5-1 and TRBJ1-1, with D perhaps TRBD1 (5 bases). In germline, CDR1 is SGHRS, CDR2 YFSETQ. The length of the CDR3 is 15 residues. V lost 3 bases, J lost 2 bases, and 14 bases lay in between. The CDR3 DNA follows: TGCGCCAGCAGCTGGGGAACAGGTTTAAACACTGAAGCTTTCTTT. Translating it yields CASSWGTGLNTEAFF.

V is TRBV4-1 and J is TRBJ2-3; no firm D call. The germline gives CDR1 MGHRA, CDR2 YSYEKL. The CDR3 length is 16 residues. Deletions cut 0 bases from V and 5 bases from J, with 15 bases between. The CDR3 region has the DNA TGCGCCAGCAGCCAAGAGTCACTATTAGTGGAAGATACGCAGTATTTT. Its protein product is CASSQESLLVEDTQYF.

The V gene is TRBV29-1, the J gene TRBJ1-1, with D tentatively TRBD1 (6 bases). V shed 7 bases and J shed 3 bases, with 12 bases lying between them. CDR1 is SQVTM, CDR2 ANQGSEA, per germline. The CDR3 sequence is 12 residues long. For the CDR3, the DNA is TGCAGCGCTGGAGGGGGGGACACTGAAGCTTTCTTT. Amino acid sequence: CSAGGGDTEAFF.

This chain connects TRBV6-5 to TRBJ1-2, with D possibly TRBD1 on 6 matching bases. The CDR3 is 14 amino acids. V was pared by 5 bases and J by 4 bases, with 14 bases between. Germline CDR1 reads MNHEY; CDR2 reads SVGAGI. The CDR3 loop is CASSTNTGPYGYTF. CDR3 sequence (DNA): TGTGCCAGCAGTACAAACACAGGGCCCTATGGCTACACCTTC.

The chain links TRBV18 to TRBJ2-5, with a weak D call TRBD1 (6 bases). Germline CDR1 is KGHSH and CDR2 is LQKENI. The germline V and J ends were trimmed by 5 bases and 4 bases, with 11 bases remaining between them. The CDR3 consists of 13 residues. This chain's CDR3 is CASSSGQRETQYF. The CDR3 bases are TGTGCCAGCTCATCTGGACAGCGAGAGACCCAGTACTTC.

This chain joins TRBV10-2 and TRBJ2-1, with 9 bases that match TRBD1. Trimming removed 6 bases from V and 6 bases from J; junction bases left unmatched: 12. Germline V CDR1 and CDR2: WSHSY, SAAADI. This CDR3 has 16 residues. CDR3 in DNA: TGCGCCAGCAGAACCCCTGGGACAGGGATAGGCAATGAGCAGTTCTTC. It translates to CASRTPGTGIGNEQFF.

This chain connects TRBV5-1 to TRBJ2-1; TRBD2 aligns across 7 bases. V trimming: 4 bases; J trimming: 0 bases; junction bases outside the gene matches: 4. The CDR3 is 15 residues long. Germline V lookup: CDR1 SGHRS, CDR2 YFSETQ. The CDR3 loop is CASSPTGGSYNEQFF. The CDR3 DNA is TGCGCCAGCAGCCCGACGGGAGGCTCCTACAATGAGCAGTTCTTC.

The chain has TRBV5-5 and TRBJ2-3; TRBD2 aligns across 9 bases. The trim removed 4 bases at V and 4 bases at J, leaving 16 bases unmatched. In germline, CDR1 is SGHKS, CDR2 YYEKEE (reference sequence). The CDR3 loop spans 18 amino acids. The chain's CDR3 is CASSPQPGLARGADTQYF. The CDR3 DNA follows: TGTGCCAGCAGCCCTCAACCGGGACTAGCAAGAGGTGCAGATACGCAGTATTTT.

V is TRBV3-1 (or the pseudogene TRBV3-2) and J is TRBJ2-5; 8 bases map to TRBD2. This CDR3 contains 17 residues. The V gene end was trimmed by 5 bases and the J gene end by 1 base; junction bases not matched to a gene: 12. In germline, CDR1 is LGHDT, CDR2 YNNKEL (reference sequence). As DNA, the CDR3 is TGTGCCAGCAGCTCTTTTACAGCGGGAGCGGGCCAAGAGACCCAGTACTTC. This sequence encodes CASSSFTAGAGQETQYF.

This chain connects TRBV18 to TRBJ2-2; TRBD1 might be the D (6 bases). The CDR3 totals 15 residues. Germline CDR1 and CDR2: KGHSH and LQKENI. Trimming removed 3 bases at V and 0 bases at J, with 8 bases between. The CDR3 region is CASSPTGSNTGELFF. CDR3 nucleotides: TGTGCCAGCTCACCCACAGGGTCGAACACCGGGGAGCTGTTTTTT.

V is TRBV10-1 and J is TRBJ1-6; no definite D call. V was clipped by 2 bases and J by 13 bases, with 18 bases between them. The germline V gene has CDR1 WNHNN and CDR2 SYGVQD (reference sequence). The CDR3 length is 15 residues. Here the CDR3 reads CASSENPGPATPLHF. CDR3 nucleotide sequence: TGCGCCAGCAGTGAGAACCCAGGCCCGGCGACCCCCCTCCACTTT.